The rows below give T cell receptor beta chains drawn from one sample of a study of T cell repertoires in breast cancer. In TCRdb, the emulsion pairing reads were re-called with MiXCR into one record per CDR3 protein. The data hold about 40,000 distinct CDR3 sequences, with about 48% observed a single time. The sequenced sample was CD8+ T cells. Receptor source: a pool of human donors with breast cancer or a healthy control (not recorded which). Each CDR3 is given with its conserved first and last residue. A D gene is named only where the DNA matches it firmly. Clone size is given for some rows only: seen once, a few or many times, or a class if the clone is expanded.

- | TRBJ2-7 | TRBV27 | - | CASSGSGYEQYF | TGTGCCAGCAGCGGGAGTGGCTACGAGCAGTACTTC
- | TRBJ2-7 | TRBV27 | TRBD2 | CASSPDPTSAAYEQHF | TGTGCCAGCAGTCCCGACCCCACTAGCGCGGCCTACGAGCAGCACTTC
- | TRBJ2-1 | TRBV5-1 | - | CASRETSGSKFF | TGCGCCAGCAGGGAGACTTCGGGGAGCAAGTTCTTC
- | TRBJ1-1 | TRBV29-1 | - | CSVERGTEAAFF | TGCAGCGTTGAAAGGGGAACAGAGGCAGCTTTCTTT
- | TRBJ1-2 | TRBV2 | - | CASSERGMGYGYTF | TGTGCCAGCAGTGAACGGGGGATGGGGTATGGCTACACCTTC
- | TRBJ2-7 | TRBV29-1 | TRBD1 | CSVTWDRGHEQYF | TGCAGCGTGACCTGGGACAGGGGACACGAGCAGTACTTC
few | TRBJ2-7 | TRBV28 | TRBD1 | CASSSGQSSSYEQYF | TGTGCCAGCAGCTCGGGACAGAGTAGCTCCTACGAGCAGTACTTC
few | TRBJ1-1 | TRBV12-3/TRBV12-4 | - | CASSLEPGRGPEAFF | TGTGCCAGCAGTTTAGAGCCGGGTAGGGGCCCTGAAGCTTTCTTT
many | TRBJ1-5 | TRBV6-1 | - | CASSDQQGGSWSNQPQHF | TGTGCCAGCAGTGATCAACAGGGTGGTTCGTGGAGCAATCAGCCCCAGCATTTT
few | TRBJ2-7 | TRBV12-3/TRBV12-4 | - | CASSAYGDTYF | TGTGCCAGCAGTGCCTACGGCGATACTTACTTC
- | TRBJ2-3 | TRBV5-1 | - | CATPERADTQYF | TGCGCCACACCTGAGCGGGCAGATACGCAGTATTTT
- | TRBJ1-6 | TRBV30 | TRBD1 | CAWRGDRGNSPLHF | TGTGCCTGGAGGGGGGACAGGGGTAATTCACCACTCCACTTT
few | TRBJ2-7 | TRBV20-1 | - | CSARTSLFDEQYF | TGCAGTGCTAGGACTAGTTTGTTCGACGAGCAGTACTTC
- | TRBJ2-7 | TRBV19 | - | CASSPSGSAYEQYF | TGTGCCAGTAGTCCATCAGGGAGTGCCTACGAGCAGTACTTC
- | TRBJ2-7 | TRBV20-1 | - | CSARGQLSSYEQYF | TGCAGTGCTAGAGGACAGCTAAGCTCCTACGAGCAGTACTTC
- | TRBJ1-2 | TRBV3-1 | - | CASSQARGLLYTF | TGTGCCAGCAGCCAAGCACGGGGACTTCTCTACACCTTC
- | TRBJ1-5 | TRBV20-1 | - | CSASTDTQHF | TGCAGTGCTAGTACAGATACGCAGCATTTT
- | TRBJ1-1 | TRBV7-2 | TRBD1 | CASSLLQGRTEAFF | TGTGCCAGCAGCTTATTACAGGGGCGGACTGAAGCTTTCTTT
few | TRBJ2-1 | TRBV30 | - | CAWSVLFSREQFF | TGTGCCTGGAGTGTACTGTTCTCACGCGAGCAGTTCTTC
- | TRBJ1-3 | TRBV3-1 | - | CASSQDRGGAGNTIYF | TGTGCCAGCAGCCAAGATAGAGGGGGTGCTGGAAACACCATATATTTT
- | TRBJ2-3 | TRBV12-3/TRBV12-4 | - | CASSLGTGVSTDTQYF | -
few | TRBJ1-1 | TRBV2 | TRBD1 | CASLRSGQENTEAFF | TGTGCCAGCTTACGATCGGGACAGGAGAACACTGAAGCTTTCTTT
few | TRBJ1-4 | TRBV7-6 | - | CAGSALTANEKLFF | TGTGCCGGCAGCGCCCTGACGGCTAATGAAAAACTGTTTTTT
few | TRBJ2-4 | TRBV20-1 | - | CSAPPGGGNRNIQYF | TGCAGTGCCCCGCCCGGGGGCGGAAACAGAAACATTCAGTACTTC
few | TRBJ2-7 | TRBV7-2 | TRBD2 | CASSLTAGEVYEQYF | TGTGCCAGCAGCTTAACCGCGGGAGAGGTATACGAGCAGTACTTC
- | TRBJ2-5 | TRBV6-1 | TRBD1 | CASSSRGLTETQYF | TGTGCCAGCAGTTCAAGGGGGCTCACGGAGACCCAGTACTTC
many | TRBJ2-1 | TRBV20-1 | - | CSARDPGDSFYNEQFF | TGCAGTGCTAGAGATCCAGGGGACTCCTTCTACAATGAGCAGTTCTTC
medium-sized | TRBJ2-2 | TRBV20-1 | TRBD2 | CSARLAGDTGELFF | TGCAGTGCTAGACTAGCGGGGGACACCGGGGAGCTGTTTTTT
few | TRBJ2-2 | TRBV28 | - | CASLGRNTGELFF | TGTGCCAGCTTAGGACGGAACACCGGGGAGCTGTTTTTT
- | TRBJ1-5 | TRBV7-2 | - | CASSPRRGNGPQHF | TGTGCCAGCAGCCCCAGACGGGGGAACGGCCCCCAGCATTTT
few | TRBJ1-1 | TRBV11-2 | - | CASSLDITNEAFF | TGTGCCAGCAGCCTCGATATAACAAATGAAGCTTTCTTT